The clone carrying this T cell receptor beta chain was counted many times. Its specificity is not known. RNA transcripts yielded amplified TCR beta CDR3 regions. HTBI primers served in a first-round RT-PCR, which a second-round multiplex PCR followed. TCRdb re-called the multiplex PCR reads through MiXCR, storing one row per CDR3 protein. The table has more than 300,000 distinct CDR3 sequences, roughly 17% seen once. This specimen belongs to a study of Graves' ophthalmopathy and Graves' hyperthyroidism. The CDR3 is 14 amino acids. Germline V gene sequence: CDR1 SEHNR, CDR2 FQNEAQ (reference sequence). Trimming took 3 bases from V and 2 from J, leaving 11 bases between them. Absence of ophthalmopathy within 18 months of follow-up defined stable hyperthyroidism. Exclusion applied to patients with other autoimmune diseases, uncontrolled infections, pregnancy or lactation. General observations from the study: For separating ophthalmopathy from stable hyperthyroidism, a 13-signature model gave under 90% sensitivity and roughly 77% specificity.

This receptor was identified in an adult woman with stable Graves' hyperthyroidism. This rearrangement joins TRBV7-9 to TRBJ2-7; possible D gene TRBD2, 5 bases. The sample comprised peripheral blood. The DNA of the CDR3 is TGTGCCAGCAGCTTCGGAGAGGGTCCCTACGAGCAGTACTTC. Translation: CASSFGEGPYEQYF.